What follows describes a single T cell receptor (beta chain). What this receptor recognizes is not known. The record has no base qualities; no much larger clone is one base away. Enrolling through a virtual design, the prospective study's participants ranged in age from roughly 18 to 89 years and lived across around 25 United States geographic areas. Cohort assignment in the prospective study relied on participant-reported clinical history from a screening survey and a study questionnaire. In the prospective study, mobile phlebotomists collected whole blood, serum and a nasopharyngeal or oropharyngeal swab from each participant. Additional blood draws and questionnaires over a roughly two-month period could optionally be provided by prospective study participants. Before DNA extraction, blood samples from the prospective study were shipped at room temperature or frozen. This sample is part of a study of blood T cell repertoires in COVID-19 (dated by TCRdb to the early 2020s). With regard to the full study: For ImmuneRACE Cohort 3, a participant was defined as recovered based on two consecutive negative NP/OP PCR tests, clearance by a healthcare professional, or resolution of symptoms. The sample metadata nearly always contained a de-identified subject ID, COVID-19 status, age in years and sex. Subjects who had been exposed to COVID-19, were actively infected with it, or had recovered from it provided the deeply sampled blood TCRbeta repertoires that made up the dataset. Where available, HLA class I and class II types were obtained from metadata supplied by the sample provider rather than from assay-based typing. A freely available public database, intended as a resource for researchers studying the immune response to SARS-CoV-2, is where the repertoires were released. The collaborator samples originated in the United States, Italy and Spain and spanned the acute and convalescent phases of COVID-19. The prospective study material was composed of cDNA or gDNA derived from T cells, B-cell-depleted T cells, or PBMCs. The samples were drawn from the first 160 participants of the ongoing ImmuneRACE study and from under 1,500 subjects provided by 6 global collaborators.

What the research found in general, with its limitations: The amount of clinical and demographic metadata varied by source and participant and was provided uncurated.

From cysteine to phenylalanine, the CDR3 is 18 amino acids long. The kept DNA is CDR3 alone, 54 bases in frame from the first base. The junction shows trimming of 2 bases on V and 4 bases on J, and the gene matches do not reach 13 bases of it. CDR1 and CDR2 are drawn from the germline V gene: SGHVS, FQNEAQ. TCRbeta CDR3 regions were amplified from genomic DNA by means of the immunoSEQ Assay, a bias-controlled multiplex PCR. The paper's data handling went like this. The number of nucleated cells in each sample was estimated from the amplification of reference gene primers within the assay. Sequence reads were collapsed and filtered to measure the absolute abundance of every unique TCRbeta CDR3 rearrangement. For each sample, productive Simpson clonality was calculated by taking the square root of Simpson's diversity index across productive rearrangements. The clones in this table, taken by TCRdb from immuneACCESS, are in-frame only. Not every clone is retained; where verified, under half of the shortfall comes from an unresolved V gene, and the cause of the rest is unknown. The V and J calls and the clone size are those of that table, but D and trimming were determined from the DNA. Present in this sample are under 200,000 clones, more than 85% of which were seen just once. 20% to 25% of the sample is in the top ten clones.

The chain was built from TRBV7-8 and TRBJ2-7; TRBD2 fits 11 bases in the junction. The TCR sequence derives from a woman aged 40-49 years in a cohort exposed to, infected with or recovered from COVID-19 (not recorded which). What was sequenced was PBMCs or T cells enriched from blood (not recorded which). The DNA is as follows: TGTGCCAGCAGCTTAAGCCTAGCGGGGGGTTCCATATCATACGAGCAGTACTTC. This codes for CASSLSLAGGSISYEQYF.